The 16 T cell receptor beta chains listed next were all sequenced from one sample in a study of CD8+ T cells in alopecia areata. RNA extraction was followed by reverse transcription into cDNA, which acted as the sequencing template. Produced via immunoSEQ multiplex PCR; TCRdb's table is partial and in-frame only. The sample has 90,000 to 130,000 clones; 55% to 75% are singletons. Material: CD8+ T cells sorted from blood. Receptors originate from a human donor in good health.

The chain carries TRBV4-3 and TRBJ2-1; D unclear. CDR1 LGHNA and CDR2 YSLEER come from the germline V gene. This CDR3 spans 15 amino acids. V dropped 0 bases and J dropped 5 bases, with 11 bases sitting between them. CDR3 sequence (DNA): TGCGCCAGCAGCCAAGACCTGGGGTCGCACAATGAGCAGTTCTTC. It is translated as CASSQDLGSHNEQFF.

In this sample, this clone turned up a few times. The chain recombines TRBV19 with TRBJ2-7; TRBD1 matches 10 bases. The CDR3 is 15 amino acids. V lost 4 bases and J lost 3; bases outside the gene matches: 6. The germline gives CDR1 LNHDA, CDR2 SQIVND (reference sequence). CDR3 bases: TGTGCCAGTAGTACGGGACAGGGGCCCAGCTACGAGCAGTACTTC. It translates to CASSTGQGPSYEQYF. Based on the CDR3 plus reference TRBV19 and TRBJ2-7, the full variable domain is DGGITQSPKYLFRKEGQNVTLSCEQNLNHDAMYWYRQDPGQGLRLIYYSQIVNDFQKGDIAEGYSVSREKKESFPLTVTSAQKNPTAFYLCASSTGQGPSYEQYFGPGTRLTVT.

The rearrangement links TRBV30 to TRBJ1-2; the D gene is possibly TRBD1 (5 bases). The CDR3 loop spans 16 amino acids. Germline CDR1 is GTSNPN and CDR2 is SVGIG (reference sequence). Trimming stripped 4 bases from V and 2 bases from J, with 20 bases between. The CDR3 loop reads CAWMGDTGIINYGYTF. DNA of the CDR3: TGTGCCTGGATGGGGGATACGGGGATTATCAACTATGGCTACACCTTC.

The gene calls are TRBV19 and TRBJ2-1, with 7 bases identical to TRBD2. Looked up from germline, CDR1 is LNHDA and CDR2 is SQIVND (reference sequence). With V trimmed by 5 bases and J by 7 bases, 8 bases remained unmatched. The CDR3 extends over 14 amino acids. CDR3 region: CASSSLGGWNEQFF. The CDR3 region has the DNA TGTGCCAGTAGTTCGCTCGGGGGGTGGAATGAGCAGTTCTTC. The full variable domain, completed using reference TRBV19 and TRBJ2-1, is DGGITQSPKYLFRKEGQNVTLSCEQNLNHDAMYWYRQDPGQGLRLIYYSQIVNDFQKGDIAEGYSVSREKKESFPLTVTSAQKNPTAFYLCASSSLGGWNEQFFGPGTRLTVL.

The CDR3 protein is CASSRTQGVGYGYTF. For the CDR3, the DNA is TGCGCCAGCAGCCGAACACAGGGTGTCGGCTATGGCTACACCTTC. The V gene is TRBV4-3, the J gene TRBJ1-2; a weak D match, TRBD1 (6 bases). Looked up from germline, CDR1 is LGHNA and CDR2 is YSLEER. V dropped 4 bases and J dropped 4 bases, with 16 bases sitting between them. The CDR3 contains 15 residues.

V is TRBV5-6 and J is TRBJ2-1; D is uncertain. Germline-derived CDR1 and CDR2 are SGHDT and YYEEEE. The CDR3 spans 12 residues. V was pared by 3 bases and J by 12 bases, with 13 bases between. The CDR3 sequence is CASSSSGGGQFF. CDR3 in DNA: TGTGCCAGCAGCTCGTCCGGTGGTGGGCAGTTCTTC.

This chain joins TRBV5-6 and TRBJ1-1; D gene unclear. There are 12 residues in the CDR3. Between the trimmed V and J ends, which lost 5 bases and 7 bases, there was a span of 12 bases. The V gene's germline CDR1 is SGHDT and CDR2 YYEEEE. This CDR3 is CASSFGTLEAFF. In nucleotides, the CDR3 is TGTGCCAGCAGTTTCGGCACCCTTGAAGCTTTCTTT.

The table lists this clone with a count of one. The chain uses TRBV2 and TRBJ2-7, with D possibly being TRBD1 (5 bases). The CDR3 has 12 residues. The germline gives CDR1 SNHLY, CDR2 FYNNEI. V lost 3 bases and J lost 4, with 7 bases in between. The CDR3 bases are TGTGCCAGCAGTGACAGGGTTTACGAGCAGTACTTC. Its translation is CASSDRVYEQYF.

This clone was seen a handful of times. V usage is TRBV13 and J usage is TRBJ2-4; 11 positions agree with TRBD2. The CDR3 is made up of 16 amino acids. J was trimmed by 0 bases and V by 4 bases; bases with no gene match: 2. Germline values: CDR1 PRHDT, CDR2 FYEKMQ (reference sequence). The chain's CDR3 is CASSSGTSGAKNIQYF. The CDR3 bases are TGTGCCAGCAGCTCCGGGACTAGCGGAGCCAAAAACATTCAGTACTTC.

CDR3: CASSVGQGGQPQHF. The CDR3 DNA reads as TGTGCCAGCAGCGTAGGACAGGGAGGACAGCCCCAGCATTTT. The rearrangement joins TRBV9 to TRBJ1-5; 7 bases map to TRBD1. V shed 0 bases, J shed 7 bases, and the junction held 4 bases outside the gene matches. The CDR3 sequence is 14 residues long. Germline V gene lookup returns CDR1 SGDLS and CDR2 YYNGEE.

In this sample, this clone turned up once. The gene calls are TRBV19 and TRBJ1-1; D is undetermined. The CDR3 is made up of 12 amino acids. Germline V CDR1 and CDR2: LNHDA, SQIVND (reference sequence). Trimming removed 8 bases at V and 1 base at J, with 8 bases between. CDR3 in DNA: TGTGCCAGTGGCCAGACGAACACTGAAGCTTTCTTT. Translated: CASGQTNTEAFF.

V usage is TRBV15 and J usage is TRBJ2-2; D gene uncertain. Germline V gene lookup returns CDR1 LNHNV and CDR2 YYDKDF (reference sequence). The V end was cut by 7 bases, the J end by 0 bases, with 6 bases between. The CDR3 spans 13 residues. Here the CDR3 reads CATTPANTGELFF. The CDR3 DNA reads as TGTGCCACCACTCCTGCGAACACCGGGGAGCTGTTTTTT.

To note about this clone: Other DNA sequences in this sample translate to the same CDR3. V and J are TRBV9 and TRBJ1-1; D remains unclear. Germline loops: CDR1 SGDLS, CDR2 YYNGEE. The CDR3 is 13 residues long. V was clipped by 0 bases and J by 7 bases, with 10 bases between them. The CDR3 is CASSVDGPGEAFF. DNA for the CDR3: TGTGCCAGCAGCGTAGACGGGCCGGGTGAAGCTTTCTTT.

The CDR3 DNA follows: TGTGCCAGCAGCTTGGAAACAGAAGTCAATCAGCCCCAGCATTTT. It specifies CASSLETEVNQPQHF. The V and J genes are TRBV7-6 and TRBJ1-5; D unresolved. CDR3 length: 15 amino acids. Germline lookup yields CDR1 SGHVS and CDR2 FNYEAQ. Trimming took 3 bases from V and 3 from J, leaving 12 bases between them.

This clone has just a few counts. This rearrangement joins TRBV29-1 to TRBJ2-3; D is uncertain. V lost 4 bases, J lost 2 bases, and 10 bases lay in between. This CDR3 has 13 residues. Germline V CDR1 and CDR2: SQVTM, ANQGSEA. This CDR3 is CSVATDTTDTQYF. In DNA form, the CDR3 reads TGCAGCGTTGCGACTGACACCACAGATACGCAGTATTTT.

V is TRBV2 and J is TRBJ1-2; TRBD1 is a possible D gene (5 bases). There are 13 residues in the CDR3. V lost 10 bases to trimming and J lost 6 bases, with 18 bases between them. CDR1 and CDR2 from the germline V gene are SNHLY and FYNNEI. CDR3 region: CAKSRADEDGYTF. CDR3 coding DNA: TGTGCCAAATCCAGGGCCGATGAGGATGGCTACACCTTC.